These 26 T cell receptor beta chains originate from one sample sequenced in a study of post-analysis software for immune sequencing data. General study points: Five TRBV segments occurring more often in patients than controls included TRBV5-6, TRBV5-1 and TRBV20-1.

The authors incorporated unique molecular identifiers into the TCR beta cDNA libraries. TCRdb re-called the PCR reads with MiXCR, one entry per CDR3 protein. The sample holds approximately 770,000 distinct CDR3 sequences, roughly 50% seen once. No antigen has been assigned to these receptors. The sequenced material came from blood. All receptors come from a girl between 10 and 17 years old with multiple sclerosis.

This rearrangement joins TRBV24-1 to TRBJ2-6; tentative D call: TRBD2 (5 bases). Germline V gene sequence: CDR1 KGHDR, CDR2 SFDVKD. Trimming left V 5 bases short and J 2 bases short, with 9 bases between. There are 15 residues in the CDR3. CDR3 protein: CATSASGTGANVLTF. The CDR3 nucleotides are TGTGCCACCAGTGCCTCGGGGACTGGGGCCAACGTCCTGACTTTC.

This clonotype was recorded many times. The rearrangement uses TRBV29-1 and TRBJ2-7, with 11 nucleotides matching TRBD2. The CDR3 extends over 13 amino acids. V was pared by 4 bases and J by 7 bases, with 6 bases of the junction left unmatched. CDR1 is SQVTM and CDR2 is ANQGSEA in the germline V gene. CDR3 amino acids: CSVGTSGSWEQYF. The CDR3 region has the DNA TGCAGCGTTGGCACTAGCGGGAGTTGGGAGCAGTACTTC.

This clonotype was detected a few times. The gene calls are TRBV6-1 and TRBJ2-5; TRBD2 agrees at 9 bases. V lost 0 bases to trimming and J lost 8 bases; unmatched junction nucleotides: 4. Germline V gene sequence: CDR1 MNHNS, CDR2 SASEGT. The length of the CDR3 is 14 residues. This CDR3 is CASSEAGLAGTQYF. The CDR3 DNA reads TGTGCCAGCAGTGAAGCAGGCCTAGCGGGAACCCAGTACTTC.

This clonotype has only one observation. This chain joins TRBV12-3 or TRBV12-4 and TRBJ2-4; D is ambiguous. TRBJ2-7 matches the DNA end more closely, so the J call is doubtful. There are 14 residues in the CDR3. For the CDR3, the DNA is TGTGCCAGCAGTACTACATCCTCTCTCTACGAGCAGTACTTC. It yields the protein CASSTTSSLYEQYF.

The sample holds a few counts of this clonotype. The V and J genes are TRBV6-6 and TRBJ1-2; 10 nucleotides line up with TRBD1. V trimming: 6 bases; J trimming: 7 bases; junction bases outside the gene matches: 8. The CDR3 consists of 14 residues. Germline lookup yields CDR1 MNHNY and CDR2 SVGAGI (reference sequence). In nucleotides, the CDR3 is TGTGCCAGCAGCTACCGACAGGGGGCAGGTGGCTACACCTTC. As protein: CASSYRQGAGGYTF.

The genes are TRBV2 and TRBJ2-4; the match to TRBD2 covers 10 bases. The J call is in doubt because the DNA end fits TRBJ2-7 better. Germline V CDR1 and CDR2: SNHLY, FYNNEI. CDR3 length: 15 residues. The CDR3 region is CASSTTGTSVHEQYF. CDR3 bases: TGTGCCAGCAGTACCACCGGGACTAGCGTCCACGAGCAGTACTTC.

The rearrangement links TRBV7-9 to TRBJ2-1; the match to TRBD2 covers 10 bases. The CDR3 sequence is 14 residues long. Trimming removed 1 base from V and 8 bases from J; junction bases left unmatched: 2. In germline, CDR1 is SEHNR, CDR2 FQNEAQ (reference sequence). CDR3 loop: CASSLELAGHEQFF. In DNA, the CDR3 is TGTGCCAGCAGCTTAGAACTAGCGGGACATGAGCAGTTCTTC.

The chain uses TRBV5-1 and TRBJ2-5, with D tentatively TRBD2 (6 bases). The last part of the DNA fits TRBJ2-7 better; the J call may be wrong. Germline CDR1 is SGHRS and CDR2 is YFSETQ. The CDR3 is made up of 15 amino acids. This CDR3 is CASSLFGDAGIEQYF. For the CDR3, the DNA is TGCGCCAGCAGCTTGTTCGGGGACGCGGGAATCGAGCAGTACTTC.

This chain uses TRBV25-1 with TRBJ2-5; 9 bases line up with TRBD1. V lost 3 bases and J lost 5; bases outside the gene matches: 10. The CDR3 sequence is 16 residues long. Germline V CDR1 and CDR2: MGHDK, SYGVNS. This CDR3 is CASSDPTGGWWETQYF. The DNA for the CDR3 is TGTGCCAGCAGTGATCCGACAGGGGGATGGTGGGAGACCCAGTACTTC.

The sample holds a few counts of this clonotype. The chain joins TRBV29-1 to TRBJ2-6, with D unresolved. The germline V and J ends were trimmed by 6 bases and 0 bases, with 6 bases remaining between them. Per the germline V gene, CDR1 is SQVTM and CDR2 is ANQGSEA. The CDR3 totals 13 residues. The CDR3 spells CSVLSSGANVLTF. In DNA, the CDR3 is TGCAGCGTACTTAGCTCTGGGGCCAACGTCCTGACTTTC. The entire variable domain, with the rest obtained from reference TRBV29-1 and TRBJ2-6, is as follows: SAVISQKPSRDICQRGTSLTIQCQVDSQVTMMFWYRQQPGQSLTLIATANQGSEATYESGFVIDKFPISRPNLTFSTLTVSNMSPEDSSIYLCSVLSSGANVLTFGAGSRLTVL.

The V call is TRBV29-1, the J call TRBJ2-4, with unresolved D. V dropped 4 bases and J dropped 5 bases, with 3 bases sitting between them. In germline, CDR1 is SQVTM, CDR2 ANQGSEA. The CDR3 contains 10 residues. The CDR3 sequence is CSVVENIQYF. CDR3 DNA: TGCAGCGTTGTAGAAAACATTCAGTACTTC.

The chain has TRBV4-3 and TRBJ2-1, with D uncertain. Germline lookup yields CDR1 LGHNA and CDR2 YSLEER. V lost 3 bases, J lost 8 bases, and 5 bases lay in between. This CDR3 comprises 11 residues. In nucleotides, the CDR3 is TGCGCCAGCAGCCACGGGTATGAGCAGTTCTTC. It translates to CASSHGYEQFF.

The J gene is TRBJ2-5, the V gene TRBV29-1, with 10 bases fitting TRBD1. The CDR3 is 14 residues long. V lost 0 bases to trimming and J lost 5 bases; unmatched junction nucleotides: 3. In germline, CDR1 is SQVTM, CDR2 ANQGSEA. Here the CDR3 reads CSVEDRGQGETQYF. CDR3 nucleotides: TGCAGCGTTGAAGATCGGGGACAGGGGGAGACCCAGTACTTC.

This clonotype was counted between two and nine times. This rearrangement joins TRBV7-9 to TRBJ2-5, with 13 positions matching TRBD2. The CDR3 contains 20 residues. CDR1 and CDR2 (germline): SEHNR, FQNEAQ (reference sequence). With 2 bases clipped from V and 3 bases from J, the junction kept 15 bases outside the gene matches. The CDR3 DNA sequence: TGTGCCAGCAGCTTACCCATCAACCCTGGGACTAGCGGGAAGAAAGAGACCCAGTACTTC. It specifies CASSLPINPGTSGKKETQYF.

V and J are TRBV20-1 and TRBJ2-1; D gene unclear. V was cut by 0 bases and J by 9 bases, with 12 bases left in between. CDR3 length: 13 amino acids. Germline V lookup: CDR1 DFQATT, CDR2 SNEGSKA (reference sequence). CDR3 loop: CSARDYADAEQFF. The CDR3 DNA is TGCAGTGCTAGAGATTACGCGGATGCTGAGCAGTTCTTC.

This clonotype was seen a few times. This chain joins TRBV20-1 and TRBJ2-1; weak D call: TRBD2 (5 bases). Germline CDR1 reads DFQATT; CDR2 reads SNEGSKA (reference sequence). V dropped 3 bases and J dropped 7 bases, with 16 bases sitting between them. The length of the CDR3 is 14 residues. CDR3 residues: CSARSGSPPNEQFF. The CDR3 nucleotides are TGCAGTGCTAGGTCGGGGAGCCCGCCAAATGAGCAGTTCTTC.

V usage is TRBV4-2 and J usage is TRBJ1-6; tentatively, D is TRBD1 (5 bases). Germline V CDR1 and CDR2: LGHNA, YNFKEQ. Trimming cost V 4 bases and J 11 bases, with 18 bases left between them. The CDR3 loop spans 15 amino acids. The CDR3 here is CASSPQEGEGTPLHF. The CDR3 nucleotides are TGTGCCAGCAGCCCTCAGGAGGGCGAGGGGACACCCCTCCACTTT.

This clonotype was seen a handful of times. This chain connects TRBV19 to TRBJ2-6, with D maybe TRBD2 (5 bases). The CDR3 sequence is 12 residues long. Trimming stripped 5 bases from V and 9 bases from J, with 8 bases between. Looked up from germline, CDR1 is LNHDA and CDR2 is SQIVND (reference sequence). Written as DNA, the CDR3 is TGTGCCAGTAGTCTCGGGATCAACGTCCTGACTTTC. This codes for CASSLGINVLTF. The full variable domain, rest sourced from reference TRBV19 and TRBJ2-6, is DGGITQSPKYLFRKEGQNVTLSCEQNLNHDAMYWYRQDPGQGLRLIYYSQIVNDFQKGDIAEGYSVSREKKESFPLTVTSAQKNPTAFYLCASSLGINVLTFGAGSRLTVL.

This chain links TRBV28 with TRBJ2-5; tentatively, D is TRBD2 (6 bases). CDR1 is MDHEN and CDR2 is SYDVKM in the germline V gene. The CDR3 runs to 16 residues. The ends were cut back, 1 base at V and 1 base at J, with 13 bases in the middle. The CDR3 region is CASSLSRGGLQETQYF. Written as DNA, the CDR3 is TGTGCCAGCAGTTTATCGAGGGGAGGCCTCCAAGAGACCCAGTACTTC. Supplemented by reference TRBV28 and TRBJ2-5, the full variable domain reads DVKVTQSSRYLVKRTGEKVFLECVQDMDHENMFWYRQDPGLGLRLIYFSYDVKMKEKGDIPEGYSVSREKKERFSLILESASTNQTSMYLCASSLSRGGLQETQYFGPGTRLLVL.

V and J are TRBV5-1 and TRBJ2-3, with D possibly being TRBD2 (6 bases). Deletions cut 3 bases from V and 14 bases from J, with 13 bases between. CDR1 and CDR2 from the germline V gene are SGHRS and YFSETQ. The CDR3 runs to 11 residues. Here the CDR3 reads CASSYRDLSYF. DNA for the CDR3: TGCGCCAGCAGCTACCGGGACTTGTCGTATTTT.

This chain links TRBV6-5 with TRBJ2-5; D is uncertain. Germline CDR1 reads MNHEY; CDR2 reads SVGAGI. CDR3 length: 13 residues. V dropped 4 bases and J dropped 4 bases, with 10 bases sitting between them. CDR3 sequence: CASSSDVGETQYF. Written as DNA, the CDR3 is TGTGCCAGCAGTTCCGACGTAGGAGAGACCCAGTACTTC.

Ten or more counts support this clonotype. This rearrangement joins TRBV6-5 to TRBJ2-1; D not resolved. Trimming stripped 0 bases from V and 1 base from J, with 7 bases between. Germline lookup yields CDR1 MNHEY and CDR2 SVGAGI. The CDR3 extends over 15 amino acids. The CDR3 loop is CASSYSSGSYNEQFF. The CDR3 DNA reads TGTGCCAGCAGTTACTCTTCGGGTTCCTACAATGAGCAGTTCTTC.

In this sample, this clonotype turned up a few times. The chain links TRBV10-3 to TRBJ2-5, with D unresolved. The CDR3 covers 14 residues. Germline CDR1 is ENHRY and CDR2 is SYGVKD. The ends were cut back, 2 bases at V and 2 bases at J, with 9 bases in the middle. CDR3 nucleotide sequence: TGTGCCATCAGTGAGGATCCCAGACAAGAGACCCAGTACTTC. Translated: CAISEDPRQETQYF.

This clonotype turned up a few times. The chain links TRBV28 to TRBJ2-1; 9 positions match TRBD1. Germline CDR1 MDHEN, CDR2 SYDVKM. J lost 8 bases, V lost 2 bases, and 13 bases had no gene match. CDR3 length: 17 residues. CDR3 nucleotides: TGTGCCAGCAGTTTAGGACAGGGGTCCGTTTTAGGCGATGAGCAGTTCTTC. Protein: CASSLGQGSVLGDEQFF.

Comment on this clonotype: Without the conserved terminal phenylalanine or tryptophan, this CDR3 likely stems from a read error. The genes are TRBV12-3 or TRBV12-4 and TRBJ2-5; 14 positions agree with TRBD2. The ends lost 5 bases at V and 3 bases at J; junction bases unmatched: 2. The CDR3 has 15 amino acids. CDR3 region: CASSMTSGREETQYS. The CDR3 DNA sequence: TGTGCCAGCAGTATGACTAGCGGGAGGGAAGAGACCCAGTACTCC.

V is TRBV4-3 and J is TRBJ2-5; TRBD1 is a possible D gene (5 bases). The V end was cut by 0 bases, the J end by 6 bases, with 14 bases between. Looked up from germline, CDR1 is LGHNA and CDR2 is YSLEER. The CDR3 runs to 15 residues. CDR3 region: CASSQDRAGRQTQYF. CDR3 DNA sequence: TGCGCCAGCAGCCAAGATAGGGCAGGGCGGCAGACCCAGTACTTC.